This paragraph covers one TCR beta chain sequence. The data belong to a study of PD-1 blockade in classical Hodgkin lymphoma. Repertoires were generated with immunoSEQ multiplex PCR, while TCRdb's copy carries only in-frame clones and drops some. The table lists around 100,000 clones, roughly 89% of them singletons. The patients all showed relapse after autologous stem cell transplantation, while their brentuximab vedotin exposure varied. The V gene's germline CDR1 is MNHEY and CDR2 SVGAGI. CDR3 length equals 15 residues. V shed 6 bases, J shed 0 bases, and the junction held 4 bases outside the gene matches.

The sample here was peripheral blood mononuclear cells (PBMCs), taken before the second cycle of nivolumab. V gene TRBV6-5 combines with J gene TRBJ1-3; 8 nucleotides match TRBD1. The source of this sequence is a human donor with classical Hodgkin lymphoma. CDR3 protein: CASRWGQDSGNTIYF. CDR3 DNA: TGTGCCAGCAGGTGGGGACAGGACTCTGGAAACACCATATATTTT.